One and the same sample provided the 5 T cell receptor beta chains below, sequenced in a study of blood T cell repertoires in COVID-19 (TCRdb year 2020). The library relied on the immunoSEQ multiplex PCR assay. As stored in TCRdb, this immuneACCESS dataset retains in-frame rearrangements with V and J assigned. A fraction of the clones does not appear; measured against another copy, unresolved V genes explain less than half of the discrepancy, and the remainder lacks a known reason. The sample includes about 45,000 clones, with about 88% observed a single time. Of the sample, 40% to 55% falls within the top ten clones. Material: peripheral blood. These receptors came from a human donor in a cohort sampled during active COVID-19.

The chain is built from TRBV19 and TRBJ1-1; TRBD1 is a possible D gene (5 bases). This CDR3 spans 16 amino acids. V lost 2 bases and J lost 10, with 23 bases in between. Germline CDR1 and CDR2: LNHDA and SQIVND (reference sequence). The CDR3 bases are TGTGCCAGTAGTATAACGGCCGGGCAGGGACTTGCTGCAGCTTTCTTT. This translates into CASSITAGQGLAAAFF.

The gene calls are TRBV12-5 and TRBJ1-5, with D possibly matching TRBD1 (6 bases). In germline, CDR1 is LGHNT, CDR2 FRNRAP. The CDR3 sequence is 16 residues long. Trimming left V 1 base short and J 2 bases short, with 12 bases between. CDR3 nucleotides: TGTGCTAGTGGTTTGGGACAGGAATACGGCAATCAGCCCCAGCATTTT. This codes for CASGLGQEYGNQPQHF.

The CDR3 DNA sequence: TGTGCCAGCAGCGTAGTTCCGGGGGGCTCCTACGAGCAGTACTTC. It codes for CASSVVPGGSYEQYF. The chain joins TRBV9 to TRBJ2-7; 7 bases map to TRBD2. Germline V gene data show CDR1 as SGDLS and CDR2 as YYNGEE. V dropped 0 bases and J dropped 0; count of bases not matched to a gene: 3. CDR3 length: 15 amino acids. Full variable domain (rest looked up from reference TRBV9 and TRBJ2-7): DSGVTQTPKHLITATGQRVTLRCSPRSGDLSVYWYQQSLDQGLQFLIQYYNGEERAKGNILERFSAQQFPDLHSELNLSSLELGDSALYFCASSVVPGGSYEQYFGPGTRLTVT.

This clone was recorded only once. V is TRBV21-1 and J is TRBJ1-5; TRBD1, the table's D call, was not compared with the DNA. TRBV21-1 is tagged as a pseudogene. This CDR3 spans 15 amino acids. The DNA for the CDR3 is TGTGCCAGCAGCAACGAGGACAGGGTTTATCAGCCCCAGCATTTT. As protein: CASSNEDRVYQPQHF.

The chain combines TRBV15 with TRBJ1-5; no firm D call. Looked up from germline, CDR1 is LNHNV and CDR2 is YYDKDF (reference sequence). V was clipped by 2 bases and J by 0 bases, with 5 bases between them. This CDR3 spans 14 amino acids. CDR3 residues: CATSRQYSNQPQHF. CDR3 DNA: TGTGCCACCAGCAGACAGTATAGCAATCAGCCCCAGCATTTT.